This T cell receptor beta chain was recovered during a study of T cell responses to AZD1222 COVID-19 vaccine. Broader study findings: Clonal diversity was possibly underestimated, and the donors were mostly white British, with more females. Repertoire sampling was restricted to post-peak T cell response timepoints. There were vaccine-associated CD4 TCRs across spike, dominant at 160-218 and 743-854.

Measured with immunoSEQ multiplex PCR; TCRdb has only the in-frame clones, and not every one. Of 100,000 to 150,000 clones in the sample, just over 85% were seen once. The CDR3 sequence is 12 residues long. Germline V gene lookup returns CDR1 SGHRS and CDR2 YFSETQ. Trimming cost V 6 bases and J 9 bases, with 13 bases left between them. Points on this clone: Its antigen is not identified.

Pooling of second doses given at about 4 or about 12 weeks was done. The sample consisted of peripheral blood, taken 28 days after the second AZD1222 dose. This receptor was identified in an adult who received the AZD1222 COVID-19 vaccine. V gene TRBV5-1 combines with J gene TRBJ2-1, with D possibly being TRBD1 (5 bases). The CDR3: CASTGFGIEQFF. CDR3 nucleotide sequence: TGCGCCAGCACAGGGTTCGGTATTGAGCAGTTCTTC.